The 4 T cell receptor beta chains reported below all come from one sample, sequenced in a study of OX40 agonist ivuxolimab in advanced cancers. Generated by immunoSEQ multiplex PCR, the TCRdb table keeps only in-frame clones and is missing some. The sample contains 73,000 or so clones, about 90% of which appear only once. Sample: CD4+ or CD8+ T cells sorted from blood, taken in a trial of the OX40 agonist ivuxolimab. The source of these receptors is an adult with an advanced solid tumor such as melanoma, head and neck, liver or kidney cancer.

V is TRBV2 and J is TRBJ2-2, with D tentatively TRBD1 or TRBD2 (5 bases each). CDR3 length equals 13 residues. The V end was cut by 6 bases, the J end by 7 bases, with 12 bases between. CDR1 and CDR2 from the germline V gene are SNHLY and FYNNEI. CDR3 nucleotides: TGTGCCAGCAGCGAGGGGTTTTTCGGGGAGCTGTTTTTT. As protein: CASSEGFFGELFF.

The gene calls are TRBV7-2 and TRBJ1-4; unclear D gene. The CDR3 sequence is 15 residues long. Germline assignment: CDR1 SGHTA and CDR2 FQGNSA. Trimming shortened V by 5 bases and J by 2 bases, and 12 bases separated the two germline ends. For the CDR3, the DNA is TGTGCCAGCAGCCCCAACCCGGTCACTAATGAAAAACTGTTTTTT. The encoded protein is CASSPNPVTNEKLFF.

The V call is TRBV5-1, the J call TRBJ2-3; 11 bases map to TRBD2. The CDR3 totals 13 residues. The ends lost 6 bases at V and 4 bases at J; junction bases unmatched: 1. Per germline, CDR1 SGHRS and CDR2 YFSETQ. As DNA, the CDR3 is TGCGCCAGCATGACTAGCGGGGCAGATACGCAGTATTTT. This translates into CASMTSGADTQYF.

The chain uses TRBV7-9 and TRBJ1-1; TRBD1 matches 9 bases. The CDR3 has 16 amino acids. Trimming removed 5 bases from V and 5 bases from J; junction bases left unmatched: 12. Germline loops: CDR1 SEHNR, CDR2 FQNEAQ (reference sequence). The DNA for the CDR3 is TGTGCCAGCAGCCAGTTACAGGGGGCGGTTCGTACTGAAGCTTTCTTT. Translated, it gives CASSQLQGAVRTEAFF.